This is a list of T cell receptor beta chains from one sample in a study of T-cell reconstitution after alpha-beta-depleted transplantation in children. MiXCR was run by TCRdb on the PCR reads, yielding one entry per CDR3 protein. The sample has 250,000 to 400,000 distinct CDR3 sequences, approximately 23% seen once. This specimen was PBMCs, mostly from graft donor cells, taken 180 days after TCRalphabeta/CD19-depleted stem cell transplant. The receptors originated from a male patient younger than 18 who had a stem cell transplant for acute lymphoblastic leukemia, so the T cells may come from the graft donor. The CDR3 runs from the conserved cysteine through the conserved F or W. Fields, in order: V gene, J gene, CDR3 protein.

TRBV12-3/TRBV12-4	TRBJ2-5	CASRRDTQETQYF
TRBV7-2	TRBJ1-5	CASSTGTEGGQPQHF
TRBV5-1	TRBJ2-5	CASSLAPVSGMKETQYF
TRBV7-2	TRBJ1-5	CASSFEVSGNQPQHF
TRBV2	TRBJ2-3	CASSSTRRGDTQYF
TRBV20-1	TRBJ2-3	CSATRTSGSTDTQYF
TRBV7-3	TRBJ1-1	CASSLNLGDTEAFF
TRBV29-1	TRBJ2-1	CSVFGQGARVQFF
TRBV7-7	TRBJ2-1	CASSYSGSRNEQFF
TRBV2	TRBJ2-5	CASSNSIVGETQYF
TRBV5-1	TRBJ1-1	CASSLETLPNTEAFF
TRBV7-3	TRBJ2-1	CASSILPGSYNEQFF
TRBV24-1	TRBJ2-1	CATRAPGQGGDEQFF
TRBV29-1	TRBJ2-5	CSVDLGTGGQETQYF
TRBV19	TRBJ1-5	CASSRWREVQPQHF
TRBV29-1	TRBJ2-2	CSVWTSAGELFF
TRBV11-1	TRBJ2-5	CASGISGETQYF
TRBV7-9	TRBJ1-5	CASSSLGTDPNQPQHF
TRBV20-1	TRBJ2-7	CSARGLRDPFYEQYF
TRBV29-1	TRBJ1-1	CSAGDSLNTEAFF
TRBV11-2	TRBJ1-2	CASSLEGSGYTF
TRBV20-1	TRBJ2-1	CSAPRSSYNEQFF
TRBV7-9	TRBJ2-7	CASSLQRLYEQYF
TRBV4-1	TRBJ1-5	CASSQALQVNQPQHF
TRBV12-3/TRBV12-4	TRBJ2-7	CASTHRVGPHEQYF
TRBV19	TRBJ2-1	CASTLTGLTYNEQFF
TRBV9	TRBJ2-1	CASSAGLAGSNEQFF
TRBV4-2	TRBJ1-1	CASSQVAVTEAFF
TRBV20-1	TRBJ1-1	CSASRATGGRTEAFF
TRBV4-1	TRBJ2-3	CASSQAGLAGAHTQYF
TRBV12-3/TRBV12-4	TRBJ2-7	CASRIGQGSSAEQYF
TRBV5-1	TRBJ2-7	CASSLLGLEYF
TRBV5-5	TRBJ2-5	CASSPGLFEETQYF
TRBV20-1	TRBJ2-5	CSACESQGHQETQYF
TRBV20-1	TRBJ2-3	CSAGRGRGTDTQYF
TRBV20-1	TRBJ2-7	CSASASGSYEQYF
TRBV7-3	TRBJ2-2	CASSFVPGELFF
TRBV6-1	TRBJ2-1	CATSRDSRYNEQFF
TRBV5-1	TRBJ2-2	CASSLLQSGELFF
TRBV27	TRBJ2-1	CASSLRTTNNEQFF
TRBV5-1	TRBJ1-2	CASSHESFRHSSGGYTF
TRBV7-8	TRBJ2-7	CASSLSNEQYF
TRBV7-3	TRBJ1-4	CASSLAPQGAGEKLFF
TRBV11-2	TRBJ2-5	CASSPRTNRRETQYF
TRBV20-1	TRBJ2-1	CSAIPPGVEQFF
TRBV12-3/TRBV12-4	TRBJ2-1	CASSISGTGYNEQFF
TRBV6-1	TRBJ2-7	CASKRELAGGVEQYF
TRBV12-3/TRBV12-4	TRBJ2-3	CASRGFTDTQYF
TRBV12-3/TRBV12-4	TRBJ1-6	CASSLGLKPGYIHF
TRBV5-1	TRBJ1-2	CASSLGGQSHTF
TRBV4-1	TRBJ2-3	CASSQPGGAKTTDTQYF